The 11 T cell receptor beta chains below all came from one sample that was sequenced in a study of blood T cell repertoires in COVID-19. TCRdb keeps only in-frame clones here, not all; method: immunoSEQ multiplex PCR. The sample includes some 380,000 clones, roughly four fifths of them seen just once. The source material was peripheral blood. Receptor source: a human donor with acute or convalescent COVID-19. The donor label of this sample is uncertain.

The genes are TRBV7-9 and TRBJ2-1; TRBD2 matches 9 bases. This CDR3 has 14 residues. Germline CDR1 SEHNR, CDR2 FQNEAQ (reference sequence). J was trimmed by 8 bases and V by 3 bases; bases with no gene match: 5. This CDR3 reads CASSLGTSFYEQFF. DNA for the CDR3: TGTGCCAGCAGCTTGGGGACTAGCTTTTATGAGCAGTTCTTC.

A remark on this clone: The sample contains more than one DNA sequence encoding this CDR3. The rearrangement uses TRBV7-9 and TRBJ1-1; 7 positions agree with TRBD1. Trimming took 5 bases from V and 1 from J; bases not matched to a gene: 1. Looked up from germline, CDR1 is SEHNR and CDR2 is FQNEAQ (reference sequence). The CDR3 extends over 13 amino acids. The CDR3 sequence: CASSRDRNTEAFF. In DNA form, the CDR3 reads TGTGCCAGCAGCCGGGACAGGAACACTGAAGCTTTCTTT. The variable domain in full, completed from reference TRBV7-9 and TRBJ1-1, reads DTGVSQNPRHKITKRGQNVTFRCDPISEHNRLYWYRQTLGQGPEFLTYFQNEAQLEKSRLLSDRFSAERPKGSFSTLEIQRTEQGDSAMYLCASSRDRNTEAFFGQGTRLTVV.

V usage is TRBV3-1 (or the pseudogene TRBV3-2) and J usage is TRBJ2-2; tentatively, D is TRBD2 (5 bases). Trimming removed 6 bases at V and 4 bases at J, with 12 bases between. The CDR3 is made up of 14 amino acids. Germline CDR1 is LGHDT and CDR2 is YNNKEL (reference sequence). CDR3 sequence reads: CASRKGEGTGELFF. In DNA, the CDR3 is TGTGCCAGCAGAAAGGGTGAGGGCACCGGGGAGCTGTTTTTT.

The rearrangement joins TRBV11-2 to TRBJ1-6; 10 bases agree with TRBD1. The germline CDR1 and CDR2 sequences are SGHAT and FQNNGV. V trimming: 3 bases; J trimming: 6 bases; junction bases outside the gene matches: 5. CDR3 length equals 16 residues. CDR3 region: CASSFGTGVGNSPLHF. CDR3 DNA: TGTGCCAGCAGCTTCGGGACAGGGGTCGGTAATTCACCCCTCCACTTT.

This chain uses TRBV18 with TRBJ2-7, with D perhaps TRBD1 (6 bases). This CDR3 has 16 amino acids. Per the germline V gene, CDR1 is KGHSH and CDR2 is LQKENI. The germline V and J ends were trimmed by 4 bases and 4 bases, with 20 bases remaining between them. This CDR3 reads CASSQGQGKRGYEQYF. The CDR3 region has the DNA TGTGCCAGCTCACAGGGCCAGGGGAAGAGGGGTTACGAGCAGTACTTC.

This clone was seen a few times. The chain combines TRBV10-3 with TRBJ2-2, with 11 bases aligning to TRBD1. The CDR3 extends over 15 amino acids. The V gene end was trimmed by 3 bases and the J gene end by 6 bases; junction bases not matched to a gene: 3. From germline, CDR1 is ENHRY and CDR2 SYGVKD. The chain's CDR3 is CAISDPGQGAGELFF. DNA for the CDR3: TGTGCCATCAGTGACCCGGGACAGGGGGCCGGGGAGCTGTTTTTT.

CDR3: CASSPPIVGAGFTQYF. The DNA of the CDR3 is TGCGCCAGCAGCCCCCCGATTGTGGGGGCCGGGTTTACGCAGTATTTT. The chain has TRBV4-1 and TRBJ2-3; a possible D gene is TRBD1 (6 bases). This CDR3 is built from 16 residues. Per the germline V gene, CDR1 is MGHRA and CDR2 is YSYEKL. Trimming removed 4 bases from V and 8 bases from J, with 22 bases in between.

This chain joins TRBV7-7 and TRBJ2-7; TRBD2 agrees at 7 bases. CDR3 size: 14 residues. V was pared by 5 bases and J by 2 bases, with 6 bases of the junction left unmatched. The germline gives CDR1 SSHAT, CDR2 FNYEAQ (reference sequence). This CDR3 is CASSLGLGTYEQYF. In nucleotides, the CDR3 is TGTGCCAGCAGCCTCGGACTAGGGACCTACGAGCAGTACTTC.

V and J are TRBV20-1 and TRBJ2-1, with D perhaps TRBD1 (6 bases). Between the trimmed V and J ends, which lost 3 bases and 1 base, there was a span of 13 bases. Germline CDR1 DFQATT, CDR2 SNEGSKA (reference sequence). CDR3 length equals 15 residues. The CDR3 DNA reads TGCAGTGCTAGTAAGGGGGAAGGGTCCTACAATGAGCAGTTCTTC. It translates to CSASKGEGSYNEQFF.

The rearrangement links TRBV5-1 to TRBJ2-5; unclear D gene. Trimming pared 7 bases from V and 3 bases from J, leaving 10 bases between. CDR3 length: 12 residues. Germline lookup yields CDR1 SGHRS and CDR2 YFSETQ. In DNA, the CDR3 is TGCGCCAGCCTAGGAAAGGAAGAGACCCAGTACTTC. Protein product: CASLGKEETQYF.

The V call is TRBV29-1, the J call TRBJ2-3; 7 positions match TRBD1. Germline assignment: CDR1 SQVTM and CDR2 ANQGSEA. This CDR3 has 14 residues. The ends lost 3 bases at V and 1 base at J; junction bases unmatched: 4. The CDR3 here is CSVDETGRTDTQYF. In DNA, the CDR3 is TGCAGCGTTGACGAGACAGGGCGCACAGATACGCAGTATTTT.